Below, one TCR beta chain is given with its context. Its antigen is unidentified. Indicated time point: week 47, end of study. Every vaccine dose comprised 300 ug of mutant IDH1 20-mer peptide plus topical imiquimod. Method: immunoSEQ multiplex PCR; TCRdb's copy keeps in-frame clones and lacks some. The repertoire holds over 75,000 clones, with approximately 80% as singletons. This sample is drawn from a study of a mutant IDH1 vaccine in newly diagnosed glioma. Findings and limits, study-wide: Of the patients, around 93% had vaccine-induced immune responses.

The CDR3 contains 16 residues. The V and J ends lost 3 bases and 7 bases, in that order; junction bases with no gene match: 7. Looked up from germline, CDR1 is LNHDA and CDR2 is SQIVND (reference sequence). This specimen was PBMCs, taken from a glioma patient whose treatment included an IDH1 peptide vaccine. The receptor was derived from a man aged 40-55 years with glioma. The chain employs TRBV19 and TRBJ2-2; 11 nucleotides match TRBD2. The CDR3 loop is CASSILAGGGSGELFF. The CDR3 nucleotides read TGTGCCAGTAGTATCCTAGCGGGGGGTGGAAGCGGGGAGCTGTTTTTT. Based on the CDR3 plus reference TRBV19 and TRBJ2-2, the full variable domain is DGGITQSPKYLFRKEGQNVTLSCEQNLNHDAMYWYRQDPGQGLRLIYYSQIVNDFQKGDIAEGYSVSREKKESFPLTVTSAQKNPTAFYLCASSILAGGGSGELFFGEGSRLTVL.